Each of the 19 T cell receptor beta chains below was sequenced from the same sample in a study of T-cell reconstitution after alpha-beta-depleted transplantation in children. Construction of the TCRbeta library involved unique molecular identifiers. TCRdb independently ran MiXCR on the PCR reads; one entry per CDR3 protein. This sample carries 500,000 to 750,000 distinct CDR3 sequences, 10% to 15% of them seen once, and the ten largest clones take approximately 2.1%. The source was PBMCs, mostly from graft donor cells, collected 360 days after TCRalphabeta/CD19-depleted stem cell transplant. The receptors were sampled from a male patient under 18 who had a stem cell transplant for acute myeloid leukemia, so the T cells may come from the graft donor.

This chain links TRBV5-1 with TRBJ2-2, with 9 bases identical to TRBD2. The CDR3 extends over 16 amino acids. Trimming took 7 bases from V and 1 from J; bases not matched to a gene: 8. CDR1 and CDR2 (germline): SGHRS, YFSETQ. CDR3 coding DNA: TGCGCCAGCGCCGTTTCGACTAGCGGGAACACCGGGGAGCTGTTTTTT. Its translation: CASAVSTSGNTGELFF.

This clonotype was seen more than once but under ten times. The chain is built from TRBV5-4 and TRBJ2-1; the D is unclear. CDR1 and CDR2 from the germline V gene are SGHNT and YYREEE (reference sequence). There are 18 residues in the CDR3. The V end lost 1 base, the J end lost 4 bases, and 21 bases lay between the germline ends. The CDR3 loop reads CASSLLRGPRQKYNEQFF. CDR3 in DNA: TGTGCCAGCAGCTTGCTTAGAGGACCTAGGCAGAAGTACAATGAGCAGTTCTTC.

The chain carries TRBV11-2 and TRBJ2-7; no definite D call. CDR3 length: 19 amino acids. The ends were cut back, 0 bases at V and 2 bases at J, with 23 bases in the middle. Germline CDR1 reads SGHAT; CDR2 reads FQNNGV. The CDR3, as DNA: TGTGCCAGCAGCTTAGATGATGGTAGAGAGCCCCGTGGAACCTACGAGCAGTACTTC. Residues: CASSLDDGREPRGTYEQYF.

This clonotype was detected a few times. One junction end disagrees with the germline gene, perhaps due to a read error. Here the CDR3 reads CASSLRDSLESQYF. In DNA, the CDR3 is TGCGCCAGCAGCCTCCGGGACTCTCTCGAGAGCCAGTACTTC. The chain links TRBV5-1 to TRBJ2-5; possibly TRBD2 for D (6 bases). The CDR3 runs to 14 residues. Germline CDR1 reads SGHRS; CDR2 reads YFSETQ.

In its sample, this clonotype was seen a few times. J is TRBJ1-3 and V is TRBV28; possible D gene TRBD1, 6 bases. Germline V gene data show CDR1 as MDHEN and CDR2 as SYDVKM. The CDR3 consists of 17 residues. Trimming removed 6 bases at V and 4 bases at J, with 22 bases between. The CDR3 DNA reads as TGTGCCAGCAGGCTGACTACCGGGACACTTATCGGAAACACCATATATTTT. This translates into CASRLTTGTLIGNTIYF.

The V and J genes are TRBV7-2 and TRBJ2-6, with a possible D match to TRBD2 (7 bases). The V end lost 5 bases, the J end lost 1 base, and 9 bases lay between the germline ends. The CDR3 covers 15 residues. CDR1 SGHTA and CDR2 FQGNSA come from the germline V gene. The CDR3 coding sequence is TGTGCCAGCAGCGGGGGGGCTTCTGGGGCCAACGTCCTGACTTTC. Translating it yields CASSGGASGANVLTF.

This clonotype was counted only a few times. This rearrangement joins TRBV12-3 or TRBV12-4 to TRBJ2-7, with a weak D call TRBD1 (6 bases). This CDR3 contains 14 residues. The V and J ends lost 2 bases and 6 bases respectively, with 14 bases between them. Here the CDR3 reads CASSLPSQGFEQYF. The CDR3 DNA sequence: TGTGCCAGCAGTTTACCTAGTCAGGGGTTCGAGCAGTACTTC.

This clonotype was observed a handful of times. The V gene is TRBV28, the J gene TRBJ1-1, with 12 bases lining up with TRBD1. V shed 1 base and J 4 bases; nucleotides not matched to a gene: 16. Germline CDR1 reads MDHEN; CDR2 reads SYDVKM. The CDR3 is made up of 20 amino acids. The chain's CDR3 is CASSLLGTGGKSRVGTEAFF. DNA for the CDR3: TGTGCCAGCAGTTTATTGGGGACAGGGGGCAAATCGCGGGTAGGCACTGAAGCTTTCTTT.

The chain joins TRBV7-2 to TRBJ2-7, with D possibly TRBD2 on 5 matching bases. Germline V lookup: CDR1 SGHTA, CDR2 FQGNSA. The V end was cut by 4 bases, the J end by 3 bases, with 13 bases between. The CDR3 contains 14 residues. CDR3 bases: TGTGCCAGCAGCTACCGGGCCCGGGGCTACGAGCAGTACTTC. Translation gives CASSYRARGYEQYF. Full variable domain (missing parts from reference TRBV7-2 and TRBJ2-7): GAGVSQSPSNKVTEKGKDVELRCDPISGHTALYWYRQSLGQGLEFLIYFQGNSAPDKSGLPSDRFSAERTGGSVSTLTIQRTQQEDSAVYLCASSYRARGYEQYFGPGTRLTVT.

This clonotype came up a few times. The genes are TRBV20-1 and TRBJ1-6; D is possibly TRBD1 (5 bases). The CDR3 has 14 amino acids. Germline assignment: CDR1 DFQATT and CDR2 SNEGSKA (reference sequence). V gave up 8 bases and J gave up 9 bases, with 20 bases separating them. The chain's CDR3 is CSSEAKEGTSPLHF. In DNA, the CDR3 is TGCAGTTCAGAGGCGAAGGAGGGGACTTCACCCCTCCACTTT.

V gene TRBV20-1 combines with J gene TRBJ2-4; no reliable D call. The CDR3 covers 16 residues. Germline lookup yields CDR1 DFQATT and CDR2 SNEGSKA (reference sequence). Trimming removed 5 bases from V and 0 bases from J, with 17 bases in between. CDR3 in amino acids: CSAYSRITGAKNIQYF. The CDR3 DNA reads TGCAGTGCTTACTCACGGATCACTGGAGCCAAAAACATTCAGTACTTC.

The CDR3 spells CASSLALGGPRYF. The CDR3 DNA reads as TGTGCCAGCAGCTTGGCCCTCGGGGGACCGAGGTACTTC. The J gene is TRBJ2-7, the V gene TRBV5-4; D is possibly TRBD2 (6 bases). The CDR3 is made up of 13 amino acids. Trimming took 0 bases from V and 12 from J, leaving 16 bases between them. From germline, CDR1 is SGHNT and CDR2 YYREEE (reference sequence).

This clonotype was seen a few times. The CDR3 region has the DNA TGTGCCAGCAGTACGGACTACCCGAACACCGGGGAGCTGTTTTTT. Amino acid sequence: CASSTDYPNTGELFF. The chain links TRBV12-3 or TRBV12-4 to TRBJ2-2, with D tentatively TRBD2 (6 bases). Trimming cost V 5 bases and J 0 bases, with 10 bases left between them. The CDR3 contains 15 residues.

This clonotype occurred many times. This chain links TRBV29-1 with TRBJ1-2, with D perhaps matching TRBD1 (5 bases). The V end lost 0 bases, the J end lost 0 bases, and 8 bases lay between the germline ends. The germline V gene encodes CDR1 SQVTM and CDR2 ANQGSEA. This CDR3 is built from 14 residues. CDR3 DNA sequence: TGCAGCGTTGAAGAGGGGCTCGCTAACTATGGCTACACCTTC. Protein: CSVEEGLANYGYTF.

The rearrangement links TRBV20-1 to TRBJ2-3; possibly TRBD1 for D (5 bases). Germline V lookup: CDR1 DFQATT, CDR2 SNEGSKA (reference sequence). Trimming removed 4 bases from V and 5 bases from J, with 19 bases in between. The CDR3 has 15 residues. DNA for the CDR3: TGCAGTGCTACCGACAGCCAGAAGTCGGAAGATACGCAGTATTTT. Protein sequence: CSATDSQKSEDTQYF.

J is TRBJ2-5 and V is TRBV5-5; no clear D gene. The length of the CDR3 is 14 residues. Deletions cut 2 bases from V and 4 bases from J, with 12 bases between. Per the germline V gene, CDR1 is SGHKS and CDR2 is YYEKEE (reference sequence). The CDR3 sequence: CASSLGQHPETQYF. The CDR3 DNA follows: TGTGCCAGCAGCTTAGGGCAGCATCCAGAGACCCAGTACTTC.

In this sample, this clonotype turned up many times. The genes are TRBV28 and TRBJ1-2; D is possibly TRBD1 (6 bases). Germline V gives CDR1 MDHEN, CDR2 SYDVKM. Trimming took 7 bases from V and 4 from J, leaving 19 bases between them. The CDR3 totals 15 residues. For the CDR3, the DNA is TGTGCCAGCATCGAATACAGGGCGGCGGGCTATGGCTACACCTTC. It encodes CASIEYRAAGYGYTF.

This clonotype was detected a few times. The gene calls are TRBV7-9 and TRBJ2-3, with 8 bases aligning to TRBD2. CDR3 length: 16 amino acids. The V gene end was trimmed by 5 bases and the J gene end by 2 bases; junction bases not matched to a gene: 9. The germline V gene has CDR1 SEHNR and CDR2 FQNEAQ (reference sequence). This CDR3 reads CASSPGGGLATDTQYF. The CDR3 nucleotides read TGTGCCAGCAGCCCCGGGGGGGGTCTTGCCACAGATACGCAGTATTTT.

This clonotype was detected a few times. The rearrangement links TRBV7-1 to TRBJ2-5; tentatively, D is TRBD1 (5 bases). TRBV7-1 is reported as an ORF; its role is uncertain. Trimming pared 6 bases from V and 5 bases from J, leaving 10 bases between. This CDR3 spans 12 amino acids. The CDR3 DNA reads as TGTGCCAGCAGTCATAAGGGGGAGACCCAGTACTTC. Encoded protein: CASSHKGETQYF.